This TCR beta chain derives from a study of CD8+ T cells in alopecia areata (dated by TCRdb to between 2017 and 2018). Background on the whole study: The treated patients took part in an open-label pilot trial in which moderate-to-severe alopecia areata was treated with oral tofacitinib at 5 to 10 mg twice daily. Patients received tofacitinib for 6 to 18 months and were then followed off drug for 6 months to check for delayed response and recurrence. For the treated patients, the SALT score, which quantifies what percentage of scalp surface area is affected, served as the measure of disease severity. To study T cell clonal expansion in alopecia areata, the researchers applied high-throughput TCRbeta sequencing to both the C3H/HeJ mouse model and human patients. In humans, TCRbeta sequencing was performed on scalp tissue and on sorted CD4+ and CD8+ peripheral blood T cells from healthy controls and from patients with patchy or totalis/universalis alopecia areata. Biopsies were taken from tofacitinib-treated patients at baseline and at 4 and 24 weeks of treatment, and a later scalp biopsy was taken in several of the tofacitinib-treated patients. Clonality in the scalp was compared among normal scalp (n=4), patchy alopecia areata scalp (n=8), and alopecia totalis/universalis scalp (n=8). RNA was obtained with the PAXgene miRNA kit for fixed scalp, the miRNeasy kit for PBMCs, and the RNeasy kit for mouse skin. immunoSEQ multiplex PCR using 35 Vbeta forward primers and 13 Jbeta reverse primers was used to amplify TCRbeta CDR3 regions.

Library preparation was by the immunoSEQ multiplex PCR assay. RNA was extracted from all samples and reverse transcribed into cDNA as template for TCR sequencing. SuperScript III was used for first-strand cDNA synthesis, primed with a 2:1 mix of oligo-dT and random hexamers. A synthetic immune receptor repertoire was used to measure amplification bias, and any remaining bias was corrected computationally. Turning to the authors' computational methods: Raw reads were preprocessed to remove errors, and CDR3 was defined by IMGT conventions from the conserved cysteine to phenylalanine. To get clonality, Shannon entropy was normalized by log2 of the number of productive unique TCRs and the result was subtracted from 1. CD4 or CD8 identity of scalp clones was inferred by cross-referencing scalp TCRbeta sequences with sorted blood CD4 and CD8 repertoires. TCRdb's version of the immuneACCESS table is confined to in-frame rearrangements and falls short of the full clone set. An unresolved V gene accounts for under half of the shortfall where checked; the remainder is of unknown origin. The DNA was the basis for D and trimming; V, J and clone size are from that table. This sample gives 150,000 to 250,000 clones in total; 50% to 60% of them show up just once. Of the sample, 3.3% falls within the top ten clones.

For this clone: Which antigen it targets is not known. No base-level quality is on record; no much larger clone is a single base apart.

Looking up the germline V gene (reference sequence) yields CDR1 GTSNPN and CDR2 SVGIG. V and J lose 4 bases and 0 bases, and a span of 9 bases separates them. Counted from cysteine to phenylalanine, this CDR3 has 14 amino acids. CDR3 DNA is the only sequence kept; it has 42 bases, read in frame from the first base. General conclusions and limits of the study: Lesional scalp, especially in alopecia totalis/universalis, showed higher clonality and more expanded CD8+ clones than normal scalp, suggesting antigenic drive. Many expanded lesional clones were found to persist in scalp and blood during tofacitinib treatment, and relapse after treatment cessation may be partly explained by this persistence. The treated cohort was small, with a single nonresponder, so links between baseline CD8+ expansion and response need larger studies. Scalp clonality and the number of expanded CD8+ clones among the top 100 scalp clones were significantly decreased by tofacitinib. Compared with mice, TCR sequences shared between patients were less clear, possibly partly because of HLA diversity across the patient population. Scalp TCR repertoire analysis is complicated because resident alphabeta T cells in normal human skin are also sequenced, whereas mouse skin is dominated by gammadelta T cells.

Interpreted using the paper, the time point label stands for: roughly 27 days on oral tofacitinib. Sample treatment or condition, as interpreted from the label and publication: oral pan-JAK inhibitor, 5-10 mg twice daily. Peripheral blood and lesional scalp punch biopsies were obtained from patients with alopecia areata. PBMCs were isolated by density centrifugation and stained for CD3, CD4 and CD8, and CD4+ and CD8+ T cells were sorted on a FACSAria. Sequencing was performed on CD4+ T cells sorted from blood, taken at week 4, from a patient treated with tofacitinib. The V and J genes are TRBV30 and TRBJ2-2; the D gene is perhaps TRBD1, from 6 matching bases. This TCR came from a human donor with alopecia areata. Here the CDR3 is given as CAWKKGANTGELFF. The DNA sequence reads TGTGCCTGGAAGAAGGGGGCGAACACCGGGGAGCTGTTTTTT.